This TCR beta chain appears in the sequencing data of a study of Graves' ophthalmopathy and Graves' hyperthyroidism. Amplification of the TCR beta CDR3 regions used RNA transcripts (as template). An opening RT-PCR round employed HTBI primers and preceded a second-round multiplex PCR. MiXCR was run by TCRdb on the multiplex PCR reads, yielding one entry per CDR3 protein. The sample records hundreds of thousands of distinct CDR3 sequences, 22% being singletons. This clonotype was seen ten or more times. Antigen unknown. Findings and limits, study-wide: Ophthalmopathy progression cases were predicted by the model with roughly 64% sensitivity and 72% to 85% specificity.

Losses at the gene ends were 3 bases for V and 3 bases for J; bases not matched to a gene: 14. The germline V gene has CDR1 SGHVS and CDR2 FQNEAQ. The CDR3 contains 17 residues. Material for sequencing was peripheral blood. The sequence derives from a woman under 30 with stable Graves' hyperthyroidism. Some clones in this sample may be carry-over from other donors' samples. This chain links TRBV7-8 with TRBJ2-7; TRBD2 matches at 7 bases. The CDR3 loop is CASSFQFWASGNYEQYF. CDR3 sequence (DNA): TGTGCCAGCAGCTTCCAATTCTGGGCTAGCGGAAACTACGAGCAGTACTTC. Full variable domain (remainder filled in from reference TRBV7-8 and TRBJ2-7): GAGVSQSPRYKVAKRGQDVALRCDPISGHVSLFWYQQALGQGPEFLTYFQNEAQLDKSGLPSDRFFAERPEGSVSTLKIQRTQQEDSAVYLCASSFQFWASGNYEQYFGPGTRLTVT.